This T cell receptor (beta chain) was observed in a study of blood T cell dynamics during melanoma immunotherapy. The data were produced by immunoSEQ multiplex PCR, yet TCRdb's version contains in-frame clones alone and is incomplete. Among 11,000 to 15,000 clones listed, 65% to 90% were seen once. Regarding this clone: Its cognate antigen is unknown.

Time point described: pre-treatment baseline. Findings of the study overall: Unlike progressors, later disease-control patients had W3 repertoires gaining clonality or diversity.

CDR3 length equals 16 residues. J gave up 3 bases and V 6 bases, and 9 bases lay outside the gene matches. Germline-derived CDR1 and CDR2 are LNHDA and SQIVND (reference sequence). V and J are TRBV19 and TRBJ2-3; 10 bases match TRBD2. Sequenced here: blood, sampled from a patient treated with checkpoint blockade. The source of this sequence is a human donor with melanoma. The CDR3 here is CASSPWSGGATDTQYF. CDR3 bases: TGTGCCAGTAGCCCTTGGAGCGGGGGGGCAACAGATACGCAGTATTTT.